The 10 T cell receptor beta chains presented below share a single source sample, sequenced in a study of T cell responses to AZD1222 COVID-19 vaccine. The data were produced by immunoSEQ multiplex PCR, yet TCRdb's version contains in-frame clones alone and is incomplete. The table records 35,000 or so clones, approximately 91% of them present only once. The sample in question was peripheral blood, obtained on day 0 of AZD1222 vaccination. The receptors here all came from an adult in good health.

The CDR3 sequence is CASSPPQGSYGYTF. DNA of the CDR3: TGTGCCAGCAGTCCCCCTCAGGGGAGCTATGGCTACACCTTC. V and J are TRBV27 and TRBJ1-2; the D gene is possibly TRBD1 (6 bases). The V and J ends lost 5 bases and 4 bases respectively, with 14 bases between them. Germline CDR1 reads MNHEY; CDR2 reads SMNVEV (reference sequence). The length of the CDR3 is 14 residues.

The V and J genes are TRBV19 and TRBJ1-5; 7 bases are shared with TRBD1. Germline V lookup: CDR1 LNHDA, CDR2 SQIVND (reference sequence). The CDR3 extends over 17 amino acids. Germline trimming cut 0 bases from V and 3 bases from J; bases unmatched to any gene: 8. This chain's CDR3 is CASSIDRRGGSNQPQHF. DNA for the CDR3: TGTGCCAGTAGTATAGATCGCAGAGGGGGCTCCAATCAGCCCCAGCATTTT.

This chain links TRBV9 with TRBJ2-2; D ambiguous. Trimming removed 0 bases at V and 2 bases at J, with 5 bases between. This CDR3 region has 14 residues. Germline V lookup: CDR1 SGDLS, CDR2 YYNGEE. The CDR3 here is CASSVAPNTGELFF. CDR3 nucleotides: TGTGCCAGCAGCGTAGCCCCAAACACCGGGGAGCTGTTTTTT.

The CDR3 reads CASRPLTGTGSSYEQYF. CDR3 nucleotide sequence: TGTGCCAGCAGACCATTGACCGGGACAGGGAGCTCCTACGAGCAGTACTTC. The chain couples TRBV28 to TRBJ2-7; TRBD1 aligns across 9 bases. This CDR3 region has 17 residues. Looked up from germline, CDR1 is MDHEN and CDR2 is SYDVKM. V trimming: 6 bases; J trimming: 0 bases; junction bases outside the gene matches: 12.

This clone is a singleton in its sample. V is TRBV18 and J is TRBJ2-2; 7 bases match TRBD2. This CDR3 is built from 15 residues. CDR1 KGHSH and CDR2 LQKENI come from the germline V gene. Trimming removed 6 bases from V and 2 bases from J; junction bases left unmatched: 6. CDR3 loop: CASSRTSVNTGELFF. In DNA form, the CDR3 reads TGTGCCAGCTCTCGTACTAGCGTAAACACCGGGGAGCTGTTTTTT.

This clone was counted once. The J gene is TRBJ1-6, the V gene TRBV18; tentative D call: TRBD1 (5 bases). Germline loops: CDR1 KGHSH, CDR2 LQKENI. V was clipped by 5 bases and J by 7 bases, with 18 bases between them. This CDR3 is built from 16 residues. CDR3 in DNA: TGTGCCAGCTCATCCAAATCGACAGCTGGAAATTCACCCCTCCACTTT. As protein: CASSSKSTAGNSPLHF. The full variable domain, rest sourced from reference TRBV18 and TRBJ1-6, is NAGVMQNPRHLVRRRGQEARLRCSPMKGHSHVYWYRQLPEEGLKFMVYLQKENIIDESGMPKERFSAEFPKEGPSILRIQQVVRGDSAAYFCASSSKSTAGNSPLHFGNGTRLTVT.

CDR3 region: CASRQDEDYGYTF. The DNA of the CDR3 is TGTGCCAGCAGACAGGACGAGGACTATGGCTACACCTTC. The chain uses TRBV28 and TRBJ1-2; a possible D gene is TRBD1 (5 bases). CDR3 size: 13 residues. Germline-derived CDR1 and CDR2 are MDHEN and SYDVKM. V lost 6 bases to trimming and J lost 3 bases, with 11 bases between them.

V is TRBV7-3 and J is TRBJ2-3; 9 bases match TRBD2. CDR3 size: 16 residues. Germline-derived CDR1 and CDR2 are SGHTA and FQGTGA. Trimming removed 2 bases from V and 1 base from J; junction bases left unmatched: 4. The CDR3 reads CASSLGGGAGTDTQYF. In nucleotides, the CDR3 is TGTGCCAGCAGCTTAGGCGGGGGGGCCGGCACAGATACGCAGTATTTT.

The V and J genes are TRBV2 and TRBJ2-4; D is tentatively TRBD1 or TRBD2 (6 bases each). CDR3 length: 15 residues. CDR1 and CDR2 (germline): SNHLY, FYNNEI. Trimming cost V 8 bases and J 8 bases, with 22 bases left between them. For the CDR3, the DNA is TGTGCCAGCGAGCTGGGCCGAACGAGGGGGGACATTCAGTACTTC. It translates to CASELGRTRGDIQYF. The whole variable domain, remainder taken from reference TRBV2 and TRBJ2-4, is EPEVTQTPSHQVTQMGQEVILRCVPISNHLYFYWYRQILGQKVEFLVSFYNNEISEKSEIFDDQFSVERPDGSNFTLKIRSTKLEDSAMYFCASELGRTRGDIQYFGAGTRLSVL.

The J gene is TRBJ1-6, the V gene TRBV13; weak D call: TRBD1 (5 bases). CDR3 length: 15 amino acids. Between the trimmed V and J ends, which lost 1 base and 6 bases, there was a span of 10 bases. In germline, CDR1 is PRHDT, CDR2 FYEKMQ (reference sequence). CDR3 nucleotides: TGTGCCAGCAGCTTAGTAGGGACCCGTAATTCACCCCTCCACTTT. This gives the protein CASSLVGTRNSPLHF. The full variable domain, with the rest looked up from reference TRBV13 and TRBJ1-6, is AAGVIQSPRHLIKEKRETATLKCYPIPRHDTVYWYQQGPGQDPQFLISFYEKMQSDKGSIPDRFSAQQFSDYHSELNMSSLELGDSALYFCASSLVGTRNSPLHFGNGTRLTVT.